This T cell receptor (beta chain) was sequenced during a study of blood T cells in healthy people across ages. Findings and caveats of the study: With donor CMV status unknown, expanded clonotype changes were possibly confounded.

The donors, all healthy, were Caucasians living in Russia, aged roughly 6 to 95. Turning to this clonotype: As yet, its antigen is unknown.

It was with a sample-barcoded 5' primer and a J-beta primer mix that a second PCR of about 6 to 12 cycles was run. Each CDR3 protein is one row after TCRdb ran MiXCR on the 5' RACE reads. The data contain about 620,000 distinct CDR3 sequences, around 52% of them singletons. V shed 3 bases and J shed 2 bases, with 13 bases lying between them. The CDR3 covers 15 residues. CDR1 SGHTA and CDR2 FQGNSA come from the germline V gene. The chain links TRBV7-2 to TRBJ2-5; D gene ambiguous. The clonotype comes from an elderly woman in good health. The sequenced material came from blood. The CDR3, as DNA: TGTGCCAGCAGCTTGAGATCACAGACTCAAGAGACCCAGTACTTC. As protein: CASSLRSQTQETQYF.